This T cell receptor beta chain was obtained from a study of shared clonotypes between healthy human individuals. Study-level results: Clonotype sharing among the donors was expected to vary with sequencing depth.

The V and J ends lost 6 bases and 3 bases, in that order; junction bases with no gene match: 3. Germline CDR1 is SGHRS and CDR2 is YFSETQ. The CDR3 contains 15 residues. TCRdb's copy holds only in-frame clones and misses some; the assay was immunoSEQ multiplex PCR. Among about 2.3 million clones, 85% to 95% were seen once, and the ten largest hold approximately 0.4%. As regards this clone: The target antigen is unknown.

CD45RA+ naive and CD45RA-negative memory subsets were separated from CD4+ cells. This TCR derives from a man aged 18 to 29 in good health. Some clones in this sample may be carry-over from other donors' samples. The J gene is TRBJ2-3, the V gene TRBV5-1; 14 bases match TRBD2. The sequenced sample consisted of naive CD4+ T cells from PBMCs. Subset of the sample: CD45RA+ positively selected. The CDR3, as DNA: TGCGCCAGCAAGGGGACTAGCGGGAGTACAGATACGCAGTATTTT. Its protein product is CASKGTSGSTDTQYF.